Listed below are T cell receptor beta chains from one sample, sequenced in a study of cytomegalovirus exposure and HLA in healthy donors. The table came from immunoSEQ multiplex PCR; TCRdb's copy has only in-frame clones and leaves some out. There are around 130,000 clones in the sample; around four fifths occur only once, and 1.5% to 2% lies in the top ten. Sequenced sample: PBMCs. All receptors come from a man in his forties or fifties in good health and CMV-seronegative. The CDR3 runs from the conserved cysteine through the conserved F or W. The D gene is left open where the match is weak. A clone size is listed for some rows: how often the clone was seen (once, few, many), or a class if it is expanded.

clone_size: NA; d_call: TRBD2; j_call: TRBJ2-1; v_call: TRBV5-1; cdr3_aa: CASSFSSGTYNEQFF; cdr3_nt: TGCGCCAGCAGCTTTAGTAGCGGGACCTACAATGAGCAGTTCTTC
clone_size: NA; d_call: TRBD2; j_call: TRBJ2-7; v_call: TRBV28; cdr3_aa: CASTELLAGRYEQYF; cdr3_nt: TGTGCCAGCACCGAACTTCTAGCGGGACGCTACGAGCAGTACTTC
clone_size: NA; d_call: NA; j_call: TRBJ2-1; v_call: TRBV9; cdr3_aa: CASSVASSVLVNEQFF; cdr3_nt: TGTGCCAGCAGCGTAGCGTCCAGTGTTCTCGTCAATGAGCAGTTCTTC
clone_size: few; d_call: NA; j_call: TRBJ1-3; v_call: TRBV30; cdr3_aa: CAWSVRVPGWANSGNTIYF; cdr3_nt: TGTGCCTGGAGTGTACGGGTCCCAGGGTGGGCCAACTCTGGAAACACCATATATTTT
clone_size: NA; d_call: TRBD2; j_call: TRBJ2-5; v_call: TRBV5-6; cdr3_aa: CASSSVGTLSGATGETQYF; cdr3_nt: TGTGCCAGCAGCTCAGTGGGGACACTTAGCGGGGCTACGGGAGAGACCCAGTACTTC
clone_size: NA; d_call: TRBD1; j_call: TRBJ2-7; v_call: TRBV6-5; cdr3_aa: CASSYVAGGAYEQYF; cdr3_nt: TGTGCCAGCAGTTACGTGGCAGGGGGTGCCTACGAGCAGTACTTC
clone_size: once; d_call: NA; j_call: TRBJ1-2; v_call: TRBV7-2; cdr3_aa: CASSLPGHYGYTF; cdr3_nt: TGTGCCAGCAGCTTACCAGGGCACTATGGCTACACCTTC
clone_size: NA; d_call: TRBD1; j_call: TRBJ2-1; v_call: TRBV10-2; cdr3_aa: CASTYTRQGGQFF; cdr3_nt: TGCGCCAGCACATACACTCGACAGGGTGGGCAGTTCTTC
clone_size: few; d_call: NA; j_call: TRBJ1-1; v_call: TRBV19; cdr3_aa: CASGRGGEQVREAFF; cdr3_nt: TGTGCCAGTGGCAGAGGAGGGGAACAGGTCAGAGAAGCTTTCTTT
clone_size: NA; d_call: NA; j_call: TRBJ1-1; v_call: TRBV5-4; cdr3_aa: CASSPRRNTEAFF; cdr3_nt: TGTGCCAGCAGCCCGAGGAGGAACACTGAAGCTTTCTTT
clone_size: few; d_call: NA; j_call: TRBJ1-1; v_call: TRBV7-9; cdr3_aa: CASSLGGGANTEAFF; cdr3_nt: TGTGCCAGCAGCTTAGGGGGAGGGGCGAACACTGAAGCTTTCTTT
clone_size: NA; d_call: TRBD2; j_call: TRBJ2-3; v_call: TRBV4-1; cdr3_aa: CASSGRLAGLDTQYF; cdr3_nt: TGCGCCAGCAGCGGACGACTAGCGGGGTTAGATACGCAGTATTTT
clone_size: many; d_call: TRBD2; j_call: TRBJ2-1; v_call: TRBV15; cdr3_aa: CATSSESGGADEQFF; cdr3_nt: TGTGCCACCAGCAGTGAAAGCGGGGGAGCCGATGAGCAGTTCTTC
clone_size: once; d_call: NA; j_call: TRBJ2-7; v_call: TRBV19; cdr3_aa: CASSLDGESTYEQYF; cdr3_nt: TGTGCCAGTAGTCTCGACGGGGAGAGTACCTACGAGCAGTACTTC
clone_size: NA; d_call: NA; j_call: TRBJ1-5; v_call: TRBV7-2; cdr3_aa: CASSLDSGINQPQHF; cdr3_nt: TGTGCCAGCAGCTTAGATAGTGGTATCAATCAGCCCCAGCATTTT
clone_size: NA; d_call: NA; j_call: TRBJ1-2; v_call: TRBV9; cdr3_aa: CASSEKGGSYYGYTF; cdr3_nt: TGTGCCAGCTCAGAAAAGGGAGGAAGCTACTATGGCTACACCTTC
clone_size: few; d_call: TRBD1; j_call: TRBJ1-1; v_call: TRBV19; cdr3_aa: CASSIVAQGAFTEAFF; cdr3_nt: TGTGCCAGTAGTATTGTCGCCCAGGGGGCGTTTACTGAAGCTTTCTTT